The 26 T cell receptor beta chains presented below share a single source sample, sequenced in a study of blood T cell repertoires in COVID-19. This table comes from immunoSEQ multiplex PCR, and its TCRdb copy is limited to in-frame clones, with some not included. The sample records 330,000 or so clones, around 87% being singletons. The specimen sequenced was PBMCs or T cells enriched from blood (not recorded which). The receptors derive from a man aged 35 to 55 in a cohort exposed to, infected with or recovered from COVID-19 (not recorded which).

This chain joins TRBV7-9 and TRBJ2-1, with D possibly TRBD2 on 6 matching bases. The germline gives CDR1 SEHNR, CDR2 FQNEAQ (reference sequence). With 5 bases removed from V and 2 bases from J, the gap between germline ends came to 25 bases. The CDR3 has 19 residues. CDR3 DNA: TGTGCCAGCAGCCCCAAACGTGAGGGCGGGAACCATACCTACAATGAGCAGTTCTTC. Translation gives CASSPKREGGNHTYNEQFF.

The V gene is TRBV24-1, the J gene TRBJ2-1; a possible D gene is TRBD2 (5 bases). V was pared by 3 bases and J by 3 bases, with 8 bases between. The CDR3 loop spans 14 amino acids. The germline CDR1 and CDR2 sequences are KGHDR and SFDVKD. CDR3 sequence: CATSDSGDYNEQFF. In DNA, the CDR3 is TGTGCCACCAGTGATAGCGGAGACTACAATGAGCAGTTCTTC.

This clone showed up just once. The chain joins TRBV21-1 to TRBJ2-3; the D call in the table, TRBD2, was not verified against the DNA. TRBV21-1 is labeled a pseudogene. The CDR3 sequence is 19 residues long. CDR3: CASSRGSDGTSGTTDTQYF. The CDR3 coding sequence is TGTGCCAGCAGCAGGGGCAGCGACGGGACTAGCGGAACCACAGATACGCAGTATTTT.

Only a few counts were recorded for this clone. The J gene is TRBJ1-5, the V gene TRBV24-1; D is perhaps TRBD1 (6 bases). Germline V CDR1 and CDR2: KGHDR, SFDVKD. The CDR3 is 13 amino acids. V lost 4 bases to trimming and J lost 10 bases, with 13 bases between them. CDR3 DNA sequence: TGTGCCACCAGTGACAGGGGAGCTTCCCCCCAGCATTTT. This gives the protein CATSDRGASPQHF.

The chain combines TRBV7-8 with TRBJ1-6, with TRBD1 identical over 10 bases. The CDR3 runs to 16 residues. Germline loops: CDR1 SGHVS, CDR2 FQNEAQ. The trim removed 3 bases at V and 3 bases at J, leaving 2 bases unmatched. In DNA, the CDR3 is TGTGCCAGCAGCTTGAGGGACAGGGGCTATAATTCACCCCTCCACTTT. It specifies CASSLRDRGYNSPLHF.

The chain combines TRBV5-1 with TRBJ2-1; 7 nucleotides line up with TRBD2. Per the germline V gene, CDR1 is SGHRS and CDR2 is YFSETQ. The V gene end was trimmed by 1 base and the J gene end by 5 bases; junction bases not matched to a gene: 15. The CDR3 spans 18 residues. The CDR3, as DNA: TGCGCCAGCAGCTTGCCCCCGGGACTAACACCTCCTAACAATGAGCAGTTCTTC. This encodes CASSLPPGLTPPNNEQFF. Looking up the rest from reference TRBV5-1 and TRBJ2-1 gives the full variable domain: KAGVTQTPRYLIKTRGQQVTLSCSPISGHRSVSWYQQTPGQGLQFLFEYFSETQRNKGNFPGRFSGRQFSNSRSEMNVSTLELGDSALYLCASSLPPGLTPPNNEQFFGPGTRLTVL.

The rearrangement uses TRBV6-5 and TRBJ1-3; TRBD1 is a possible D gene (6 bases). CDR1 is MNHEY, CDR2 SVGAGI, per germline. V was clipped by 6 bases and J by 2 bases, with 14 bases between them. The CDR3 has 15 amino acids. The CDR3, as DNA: TGTGCCAGCAGCGGGACATCTTCTGCTGGAAACACCATATATTTT. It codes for CASSGTSSAGNTIYF.

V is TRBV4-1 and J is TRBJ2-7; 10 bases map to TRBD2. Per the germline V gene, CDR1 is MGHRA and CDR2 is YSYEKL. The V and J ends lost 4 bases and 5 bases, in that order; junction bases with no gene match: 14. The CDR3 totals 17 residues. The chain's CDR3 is CASSRQKPGLANHEQYF. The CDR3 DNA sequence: TGCGCCAGCAGCCGCCAGAAGCCGGGACTAGCGAACCACGAGCAGTACTTC.

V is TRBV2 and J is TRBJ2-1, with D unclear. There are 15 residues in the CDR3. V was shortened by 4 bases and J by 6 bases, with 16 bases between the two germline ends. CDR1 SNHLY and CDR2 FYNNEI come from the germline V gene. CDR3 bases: TGTGCCAGCAGTGGTCAGGCGCAACGTGGCAATGAGCAGTTCTTC. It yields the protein CASSGQAQRGNEQFF. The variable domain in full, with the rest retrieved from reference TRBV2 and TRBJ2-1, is EPEVTQTPSHQVTQMGQEVILRCVPISNHLYFYWYRQILGQKVEFLVSFYNNEISEKSEIFDDQFSVERPDGSNFTLKIRSTKLEDSAMYFCASSGQAQRGNEQFFGPGTRLTVL.

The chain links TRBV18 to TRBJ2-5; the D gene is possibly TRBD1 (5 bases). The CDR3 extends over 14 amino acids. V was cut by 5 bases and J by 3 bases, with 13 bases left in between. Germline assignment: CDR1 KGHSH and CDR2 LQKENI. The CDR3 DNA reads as TGTGCCAGCTCATTATCGGACACAAAAGAGACCCAGTACTTC. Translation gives CASSLSDTKETQYF.

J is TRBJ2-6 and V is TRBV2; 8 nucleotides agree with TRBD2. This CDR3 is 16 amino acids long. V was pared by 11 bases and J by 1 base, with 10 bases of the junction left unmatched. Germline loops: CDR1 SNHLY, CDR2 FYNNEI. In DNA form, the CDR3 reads TGTGCCCGCGGGCCGGGGGGGATATCTGGGGCCAACGTCCTGACTTTC. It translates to CARGPGGISGANVLTF.

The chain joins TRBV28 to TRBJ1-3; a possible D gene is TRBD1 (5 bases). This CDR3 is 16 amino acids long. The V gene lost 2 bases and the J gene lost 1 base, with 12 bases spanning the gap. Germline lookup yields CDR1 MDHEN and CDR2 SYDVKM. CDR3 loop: CASSLTLTGSGNTIYF. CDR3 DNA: TGTGCCAGCAGTTTAACACTTACAGGTTCTGGAAACACCATATATTTT.

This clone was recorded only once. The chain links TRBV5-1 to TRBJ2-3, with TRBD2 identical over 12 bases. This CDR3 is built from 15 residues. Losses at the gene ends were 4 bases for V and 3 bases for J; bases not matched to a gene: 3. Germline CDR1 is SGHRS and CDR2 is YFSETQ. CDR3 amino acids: CASSVTSGRTDTQYF. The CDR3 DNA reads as TGCGCCAGCAGCGTGACTAGCGGGAGAACAGATACGCAGTATTTT.

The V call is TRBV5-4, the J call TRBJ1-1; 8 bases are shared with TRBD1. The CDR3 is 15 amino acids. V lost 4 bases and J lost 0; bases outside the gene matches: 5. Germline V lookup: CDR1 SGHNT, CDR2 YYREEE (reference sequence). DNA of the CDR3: TGTGCCAGCAGCCCCAGGGGGCGCCTGAACACTGAAGCTTTCTTT. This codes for CASSPRGRLNTEAFF.

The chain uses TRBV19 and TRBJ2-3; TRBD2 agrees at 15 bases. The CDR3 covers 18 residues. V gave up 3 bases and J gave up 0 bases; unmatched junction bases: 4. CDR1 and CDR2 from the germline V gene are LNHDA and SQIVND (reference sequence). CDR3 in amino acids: CASSIGTSGGFSTDTQYF. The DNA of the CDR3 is TGTGCCAGTAGTATCGGGACTAGCGGGGGGTTTAGCACAGATACGCAGTATTTT. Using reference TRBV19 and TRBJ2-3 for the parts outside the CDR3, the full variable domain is DGGITQSPKYLFRKEGQNVTLSCEQNLNHDAMYWYRQDPGQGLRLIYYSQIVNDFQKGDIAEGYSVSREKKESFPLTVTSAQKNPTAFYLCASSIGTSGGFSTDTQYFGPGTRLTVL.

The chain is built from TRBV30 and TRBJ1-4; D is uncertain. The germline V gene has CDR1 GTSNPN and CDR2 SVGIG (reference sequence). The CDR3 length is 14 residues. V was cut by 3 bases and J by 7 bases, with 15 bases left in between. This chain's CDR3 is CAWSRPGMGEKLFF. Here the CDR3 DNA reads TGTGCCTGGAGCCGACCCGGGATGGGTGAAAAACTGTTTTTT.

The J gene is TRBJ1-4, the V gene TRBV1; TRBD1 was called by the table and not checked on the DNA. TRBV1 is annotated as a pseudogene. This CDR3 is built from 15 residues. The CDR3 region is CTSTPDRATNEKLFF. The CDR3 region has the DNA TGCACCAGCACCCCTGACAGGGCAACTAATGAAAAACTGTTTTTT.

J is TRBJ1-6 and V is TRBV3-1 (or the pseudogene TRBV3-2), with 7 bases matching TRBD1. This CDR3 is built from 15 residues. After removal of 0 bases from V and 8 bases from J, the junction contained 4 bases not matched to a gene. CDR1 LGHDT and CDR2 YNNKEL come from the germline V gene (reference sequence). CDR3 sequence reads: CASSQDLTGYSPLHF. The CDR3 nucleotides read TGTGCCAGCAGCCAAGACTTGACAGGGTATTCACCCCTCCACTTT.

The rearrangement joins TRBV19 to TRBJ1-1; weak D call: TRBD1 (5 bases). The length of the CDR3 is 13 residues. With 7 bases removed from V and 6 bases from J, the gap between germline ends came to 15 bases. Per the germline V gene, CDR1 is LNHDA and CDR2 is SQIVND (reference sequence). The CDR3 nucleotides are TGTGCCAGTACCCGTCAGGGCAGGGCTGAAGCTTTCTTT. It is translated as CASTRQGRAEAFF.

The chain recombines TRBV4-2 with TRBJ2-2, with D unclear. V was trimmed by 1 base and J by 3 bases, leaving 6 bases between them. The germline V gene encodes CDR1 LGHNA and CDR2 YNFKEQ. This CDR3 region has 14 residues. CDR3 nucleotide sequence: TGTGCCAGCAGCCAAGCTCAGGACACCGGGGAGCTGTTTTTT. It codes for CASSQAQDTGELFF.

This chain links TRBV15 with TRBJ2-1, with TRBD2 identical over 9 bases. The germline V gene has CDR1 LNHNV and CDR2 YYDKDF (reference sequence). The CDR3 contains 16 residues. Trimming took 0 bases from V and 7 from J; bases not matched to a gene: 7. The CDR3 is CATSRDPGAGGNEQFF. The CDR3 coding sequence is TGTGCCACCAGCAGAGATCCTGGAGCGGGAGGTAATGAGCAGTTCTTC.

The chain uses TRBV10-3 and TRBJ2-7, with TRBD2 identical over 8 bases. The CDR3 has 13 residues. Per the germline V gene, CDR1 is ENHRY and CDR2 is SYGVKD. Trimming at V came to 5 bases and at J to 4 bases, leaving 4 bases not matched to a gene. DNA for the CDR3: TGTGCCATCAGTAGCTTAGCGGGGTACGAGCAGTACTTC. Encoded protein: CAISSLAGYEQYF.

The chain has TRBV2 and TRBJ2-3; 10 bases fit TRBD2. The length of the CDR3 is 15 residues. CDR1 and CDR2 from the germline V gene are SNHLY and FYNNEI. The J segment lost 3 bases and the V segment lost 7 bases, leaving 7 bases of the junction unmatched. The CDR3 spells CASTMGLARTDTQYF. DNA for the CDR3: TGTGCCAGCACCATGGGACTAGCGCGAACAGATACGCAGTATTTT.

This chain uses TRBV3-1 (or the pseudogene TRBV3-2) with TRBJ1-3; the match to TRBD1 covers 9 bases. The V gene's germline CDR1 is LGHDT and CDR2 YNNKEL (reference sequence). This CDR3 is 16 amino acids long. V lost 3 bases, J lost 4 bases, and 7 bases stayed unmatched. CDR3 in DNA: TGTGCCAGCAGCCATTCGGACAGGGGAGACGGAAACACCATATATTTT. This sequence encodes CASSHSDRGDGNTIYF.

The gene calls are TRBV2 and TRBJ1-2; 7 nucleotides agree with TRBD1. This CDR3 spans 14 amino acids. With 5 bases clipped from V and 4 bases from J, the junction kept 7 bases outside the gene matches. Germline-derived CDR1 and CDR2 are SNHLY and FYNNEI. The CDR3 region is CASSQVQGGYGYTF. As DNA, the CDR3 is TGTGCCAGCAGTCAAGTCCAGGGGGGCTATGGCTACACCTTC.

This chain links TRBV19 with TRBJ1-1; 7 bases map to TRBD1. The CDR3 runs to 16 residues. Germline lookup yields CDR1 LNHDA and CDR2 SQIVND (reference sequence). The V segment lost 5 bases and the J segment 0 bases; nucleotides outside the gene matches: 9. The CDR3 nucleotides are TGTGCCAGTAGTTCCCGACAGGGACCATTGAACACTGAAGCTTTCTTT. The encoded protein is CASSSRQGPLNTEAFF. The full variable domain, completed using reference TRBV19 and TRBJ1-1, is DGGITQSPKYLFRKEGQNVTLSCEQNLNHDAMYWYRQDPGQGLRLIYYSQIVNDFQKGDIAEGYSVSREKKESFPLTVTSAQKNPTAFYLCASSSRQGPLNTEAFFGQGTRLTVV.